The following is a T cell receptor (beta chain) sequence with its context. Its cognate antigen is unknown. Germline CDR1 reads SNHLY; CDR2 reads FYNNEI. The CDR3 has 12 amino acids. V gave up 5 bases and J gave up 7 bases, with 11 bases separating them. Using its own MiXCR run on the reads, TCRdb lists one record per CDR3 protein. The top ten clones hold roughly 15% of a sample with around 300,000 distinct CDR3 sequences, 20% to 30% of them seen once. This sample is part of a study of T cell repertoires in cytomegalovirus infection. General study results and limits: Within the response measured ex vivo, HLA-C-restricted CMV-specific TCR beta clonotypes were dominant.

The sample consisted of cultured PBMCs, taken from culture after CMV antigen stimulation. This TCR was recovered from a human donor in good health (CMV status not recorded). Some clones in this sample may be carry-over from other donors' samples. This chain uses TRBV2 with TRBJ2-5, with TRBD2 as a possible D gene (5 bases). The CDR3 loop reads CASSSRRGTQYF. As DNA, the CDR3 is TGTGCCAGCAGTAGTCGCCGGGGGACCCAGTACTTC. The variable domain in full, with the rest retrieved from reference TRBV2 and TRBJ2-5, is EPEVTQTPSHQVTQMGQEVILRCVPISNHLYFYWYRQILGQKVEFLVSFYNNEISEKSEIFDDQFSVERPDGSNFTLKIRSTKLEDSAMYFCASSSRRGTQYFGPGTRLLVL.